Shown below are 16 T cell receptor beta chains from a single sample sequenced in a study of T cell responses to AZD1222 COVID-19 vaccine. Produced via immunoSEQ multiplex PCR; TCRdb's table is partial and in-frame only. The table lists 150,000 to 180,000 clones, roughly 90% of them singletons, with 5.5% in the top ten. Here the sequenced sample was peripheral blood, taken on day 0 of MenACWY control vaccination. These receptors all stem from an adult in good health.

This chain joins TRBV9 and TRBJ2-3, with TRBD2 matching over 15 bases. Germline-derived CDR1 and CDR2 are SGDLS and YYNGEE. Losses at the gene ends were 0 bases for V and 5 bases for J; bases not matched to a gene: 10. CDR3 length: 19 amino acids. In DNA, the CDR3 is TGTGCCAGCAGCGTAGAGGAGGGACTAGCGGGGGGCACGAAAGATACGCAGTATTTT. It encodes CASSVEEGLAGGTKDTQYF. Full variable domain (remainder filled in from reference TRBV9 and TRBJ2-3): DSGVTQTPKHLITATGQRVTLRCSPRSGDLSVYWYQQSLDQGLQFLIQYYNGEERAKGNILERFSAQQFPDLHSELNLSSLELGDSALYFCASSVEEGLAGGTKDTQYFGPGTRLTVL.

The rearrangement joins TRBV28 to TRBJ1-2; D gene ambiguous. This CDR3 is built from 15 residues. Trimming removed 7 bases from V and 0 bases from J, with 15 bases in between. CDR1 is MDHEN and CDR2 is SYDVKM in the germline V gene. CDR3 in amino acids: CASKGGQTTNYGYTF. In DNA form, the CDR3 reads TGTGCCAGCAAGGGAGGGCAAACAACTAACTATGGCTACACCTTC.

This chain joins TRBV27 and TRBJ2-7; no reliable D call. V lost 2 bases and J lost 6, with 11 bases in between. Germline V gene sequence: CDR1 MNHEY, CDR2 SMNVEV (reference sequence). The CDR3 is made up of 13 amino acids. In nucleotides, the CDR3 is TGTGCCAGCAGTTTAGGTGGCAGAGGCGAGCAGTACGTC. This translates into CASSLGGRGEQYV.

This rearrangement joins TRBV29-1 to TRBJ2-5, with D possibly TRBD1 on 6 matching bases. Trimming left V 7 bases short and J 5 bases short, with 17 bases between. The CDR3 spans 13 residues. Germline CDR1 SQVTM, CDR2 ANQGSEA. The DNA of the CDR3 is TGCAGCGCACTACGAGGCAGGGGTGAGACCCAGTACTTC. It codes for CSALRGRGETQYF.

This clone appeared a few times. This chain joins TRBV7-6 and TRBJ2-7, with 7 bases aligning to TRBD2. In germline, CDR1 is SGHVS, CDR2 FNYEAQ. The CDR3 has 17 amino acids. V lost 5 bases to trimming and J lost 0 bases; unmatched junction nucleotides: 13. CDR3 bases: TGTGCCAGCAGCCTCTCGAGGACTAGTGGGGACTCCTACGAGCAGTACTTC. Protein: CASSLSRTSGDSYEQYF.

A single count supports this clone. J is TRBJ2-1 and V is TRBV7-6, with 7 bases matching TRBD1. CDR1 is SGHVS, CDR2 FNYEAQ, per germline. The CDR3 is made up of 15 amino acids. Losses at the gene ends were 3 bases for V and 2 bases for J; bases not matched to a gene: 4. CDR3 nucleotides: TGTGCCAGCAGCTTTGGGACAGATACCTACAATGAGCAGTTCTTC. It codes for CASSFGTDTYNEQFF.

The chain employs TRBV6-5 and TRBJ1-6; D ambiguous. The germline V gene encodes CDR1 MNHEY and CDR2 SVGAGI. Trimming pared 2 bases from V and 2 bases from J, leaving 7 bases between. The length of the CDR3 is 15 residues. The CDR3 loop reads CASSYRKTYNSPLHF. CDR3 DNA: TGTGCCAGCAGTTACCGCAAGACCTATAATTCACCCCTCCACTTT.

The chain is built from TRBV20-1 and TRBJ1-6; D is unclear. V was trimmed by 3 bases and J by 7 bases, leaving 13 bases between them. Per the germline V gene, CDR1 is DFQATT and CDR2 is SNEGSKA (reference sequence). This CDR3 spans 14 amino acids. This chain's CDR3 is CSASWRRGNSPLHF. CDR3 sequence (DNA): TGCAGTGCTAGTTGGCGGCGTGGCAATTCACCCCTCCACTTT.

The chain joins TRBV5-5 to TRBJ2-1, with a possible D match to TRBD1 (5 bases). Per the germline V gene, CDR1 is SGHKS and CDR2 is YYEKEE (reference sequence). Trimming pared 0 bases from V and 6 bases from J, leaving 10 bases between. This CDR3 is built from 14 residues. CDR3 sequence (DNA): TGTGCCAGCAGCTTGGTCGGCAGGGCCAATGAGCAGTTCTTC. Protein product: CASSLVGRANEQFF.

The CDR3 sequence is CASSLHTGELFF. In nucleotides, the CDR3 is TGTGCCAGCAGCTTACACACCGGGGAGCTGTTTTTT. The chain is built from TRBV11-2 and TRBJ2-2; no reliable D call. V lost 2 bases and J lost 3, with 1 base in between. Germline V gene data show CDR1 as SGHAT and CDR2 as FQNNGV. The CDR3 has 12 residues. The complete variable domain, with remaining parts taken from reference TRBV11-2 and TRBJ2-2, reads EAGVAQSPRYKIIEKRQSVAFWCNPISGHATLYWYQQILGQGPKLLIQFQNNGVVDDSQLPKDRFSAERLKGVDSTLKIQPAKLEDSAVYLCASSLHTGELFFGEGSRLTVL.

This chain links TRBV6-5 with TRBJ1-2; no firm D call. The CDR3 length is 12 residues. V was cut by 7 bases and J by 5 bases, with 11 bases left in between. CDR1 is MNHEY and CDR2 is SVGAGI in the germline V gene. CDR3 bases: TGTGCCAGCACTCAGAGAAATTATGGCTACACCTTC. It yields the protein CASTQRNYGYTF.

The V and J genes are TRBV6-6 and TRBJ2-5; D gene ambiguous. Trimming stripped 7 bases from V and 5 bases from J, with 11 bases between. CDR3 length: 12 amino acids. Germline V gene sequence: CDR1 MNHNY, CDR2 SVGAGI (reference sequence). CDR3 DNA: TGTGCCAGCAAGGATGGGCGGGAGACCCAGTACTTC. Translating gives CASKDGRETQYF.

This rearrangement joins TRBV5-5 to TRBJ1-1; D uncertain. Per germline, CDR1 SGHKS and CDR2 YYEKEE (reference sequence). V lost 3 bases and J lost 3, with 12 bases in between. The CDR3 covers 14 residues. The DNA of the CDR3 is TGTGCCAGCAGCTCCGCCTACCGGGACACTGAAGCTTTCTTT. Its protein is CASSSAYRDTEAFF.

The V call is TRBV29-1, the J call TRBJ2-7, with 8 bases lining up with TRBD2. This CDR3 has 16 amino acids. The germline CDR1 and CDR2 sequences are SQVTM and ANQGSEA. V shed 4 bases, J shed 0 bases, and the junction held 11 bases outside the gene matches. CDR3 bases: TGCAGCGTTGGACGTTTGGGCGGGAGGCCCTCCTACGAGCAGTACTTC. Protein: CSVGRLGGRPSYEQYF.

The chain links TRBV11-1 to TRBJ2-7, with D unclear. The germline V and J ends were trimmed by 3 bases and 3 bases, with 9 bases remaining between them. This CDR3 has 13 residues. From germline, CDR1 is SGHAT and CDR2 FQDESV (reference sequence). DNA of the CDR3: TGTGCCAGCAGCTTGGGCACCTTCTACGAGCAGTACTTC. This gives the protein CASSLGTFYEQYF.

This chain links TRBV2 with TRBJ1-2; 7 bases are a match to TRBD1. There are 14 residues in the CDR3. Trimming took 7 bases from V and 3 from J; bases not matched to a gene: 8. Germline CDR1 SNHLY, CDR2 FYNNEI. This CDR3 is CASIESRGDYGYTF. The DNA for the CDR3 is TGTGCCAGCATCGAATCCAGGGGGGACTATGGCTACACCTTC.